This TCR beta chain was observed in a study of blood T cell repertoires in COVID-19. The CDR3 consists of 15 residues. Trimming pared 0 bases from V and 9 bases from J, leaving 15 bases between. Germline values: CDR1 LNHDA, CDR2 SQIVND (reference sequence). TCRdb's table, derived via immunoSEQ multiplex PCR, lists solely in-frame clones and lacks some. This table holds more than 350,000 clones, approximately 88% found once. V is TRBV19 and J is TRBJ2-1; possibly TRBD2 for D (6 bases). The sequenced sample consisted of peripheral blood. The TCR sequence derives from a woman in her twenties or thirties with COVID-19, enrolled during active disease. In nucleotides, the CDR3 is TGTGCCAGTAGTATAGACCCCACGGGGCGGGGTGAGCAGTTCTTC. Protein product: CASSIDPTGRGEQFF.